One TCR beta chain is described in this entry. The V and J ends lost 7 bases and 0 bases respectively, with 13 bases between them. The CDR3 totals 15 residues. CDR1 and CDR2 (germline): MDHEN, SYDVKM. Sequencing was performed with immunoSEQ multiplex PCR; in TCRdb, only in-frame clones are kept and a portion is missing. The table shows about 350,000 clones, with 88% occurring only once. The data were taken from a study of blood T cell repertoires in COVID-19. Study-wide context: Material from acute and convalescent COVID-19 was sourced from the United States, Italy and Spain. Nucleic acid was either cDNA or gDNA, and it came from T cells, B-cell-depleted T cells, or PBMCs.

The participants were between roughly 18 and 100 years old and came from fewer than 25 US areas. This sequence originates from a young woman who had been exposed to COVID-19. What was sequenced was PBMCs or T cells enriched from blood (not recorded which). The chain carries TRBV28 and TRBJ2-4; tentatively, D is TRBD1 (5 bases). Here the CDR3 DNA reads TGTGCCAGCACTGGGTGGGGCCCAGCCAAAAACATTCAGTACTTC. Its protein is CASTGWGPAKNIQYF.